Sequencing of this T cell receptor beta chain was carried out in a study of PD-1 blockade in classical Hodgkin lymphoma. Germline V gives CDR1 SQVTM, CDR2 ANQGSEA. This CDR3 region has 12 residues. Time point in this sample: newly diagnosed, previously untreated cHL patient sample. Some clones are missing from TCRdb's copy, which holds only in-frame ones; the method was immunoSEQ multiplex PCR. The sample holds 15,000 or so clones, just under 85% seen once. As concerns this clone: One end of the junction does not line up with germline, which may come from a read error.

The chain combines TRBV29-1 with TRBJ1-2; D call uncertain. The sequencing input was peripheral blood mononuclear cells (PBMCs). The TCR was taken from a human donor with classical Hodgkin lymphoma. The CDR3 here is CSVEYSRGGYAF. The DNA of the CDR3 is TGCAGCGTTGAGTACAGCCGAGGTGGCTACGCCTTC.